This T cell receptor (beta chain) was sequenced during a study of blood T cell repertoires in COVID-19. Turning to the study itself: Specimens from acute and convalescent COVID-19 originated in the United States, Italy and Spain.

Seattle's cohort entered during active infection and was followed longitudinally. This CDR3 spans 14 amino acids. V was pared by 6 bases and J by 2 bases, with 2 bases of the junction left unmatched. CDR1 and CDR2 (germline): SGHTA, FQGNSA. This clone was seen only once. Sequenced by immunoSEQ multiplex PCR; TCRdb stores in-frame clones only, minus some. Found here are a few hundred thousand clones, 70% to 90% of them singletons; the top ten hold around 6.6%. The sequence was obtained from a woman aged 25 to 39 with COVID-19, enrolled during active disease. The chain carries TRBV7-2 and TRBJ2-3, with 10 bases fitting TRBD2. The sequenced material came from peripheral blood. CDR3 nucleotides: TGTGCCAGCAGTCTAGCGGGGGTCACAGATACGCAGTATTTT. It specifies CASSLAGVTDTQYF.